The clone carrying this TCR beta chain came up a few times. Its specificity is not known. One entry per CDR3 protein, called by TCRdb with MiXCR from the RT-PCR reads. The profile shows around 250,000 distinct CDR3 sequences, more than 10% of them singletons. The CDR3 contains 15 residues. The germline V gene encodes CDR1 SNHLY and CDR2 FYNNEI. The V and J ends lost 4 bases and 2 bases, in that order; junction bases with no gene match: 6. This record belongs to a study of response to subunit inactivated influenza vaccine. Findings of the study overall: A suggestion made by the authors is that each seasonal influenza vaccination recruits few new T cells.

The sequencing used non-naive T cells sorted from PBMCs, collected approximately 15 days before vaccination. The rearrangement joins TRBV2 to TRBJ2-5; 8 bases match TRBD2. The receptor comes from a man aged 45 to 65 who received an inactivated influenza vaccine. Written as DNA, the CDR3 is TGTGCCAGCAGTGGGGGACTAGGAAGGCAAGAGACCCAGTACTTC. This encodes CASSGGLGRQETQYF.